This T cell receptor (beta chain) was documented in a study of blood T cell repertoires in COVID-19. The table lists this clone with a few counts. Profiled with immunoSEQ multiplex PCR; TCRdb holds only in-frame clones, not every one. The repertoire holds around 55,000 clones, with around 84% as singletons. Trimming removed 5 bases from V and 5 bases from J, with 12 bases in between. The germline V gene has CDR1 SGHNT and CDR2 YENEEA. The CDR3 has 14 residues. Sequencing input: peripheral blood. The chain has TRBV11-3 and TRBJ2-2, with a possible D match to TRBD1 (6 bases). This sequence was found in a human donor in a cohort sampled during active or convalescent COVID-19. This CDR3 is CASSAGTRTGELFF. CDR3 nucleotides: TGTGCCAGCAGCGCCGGGACACGGACCGGGGAGCTGTTTTTT. The full variable domain, with the rest looked up from reference TRBV11-3 and TRBJ2-2, is EAGVVQSPRYKIIEKKQPVAFWCNPISGHNTLYWYLQNLGQGPELLIRYENEEAVDDSQLPKDRFSAERLKGVDSTLKIQPAELGDSAVYLCASSAGTRTGELFFGEGSRLTVL.